The 20 T cell receptor beta chains below all came from one sample that was sequenced in a study of T cells after somatic rescue of genetic block. The table came from immunoSEQ multiplex PCR; TCRdb's copy has only in-frame clones and leaves some out. The table includes more than 13,000 clones, about three quarters detected once. Input material: peripheral blood mononuclear cells (PBMCs). The source of these receptors is a man aged 18 to 29.

The chain links TRBV29-1 to TRBJ1-2; D is undetermined. The CDR3 extends over 10 amino acids. Germline values: CDR1 SQVTM, CDR2 ANQGSEA. V gave up 5 bases and J gave up 6 bases, with 7 bases separating them. CDR3 coding DNA: TGCAGCGTTTATGTAGATGGCTACACCTTC. It specifies CSVYVDGYTF.

This clone was observed a few times. This chain uses TRBV28 with TRBJ2-1, with D perhaps TRBD1 (6 bases). This CDR3 is built from 15 residues. Trimming took 2 bases from V and 5 from J, leaving 13 bases between them. Germline V gene lookup returns CDR1 MDHEN and CDR2 SYDVKM. In nucleotides, the CDR3 is TGTGCCAGCAGTTTAACAGGGAATGCGAACAATGAGCAGTTCTTC. Amino acid sequence: CASSLTGNANNEQFF.

V and J are TRBV11-2 and TRBJ2-3, with D perhaps matching TRBD1 (7 bases). There are 17 residues in the CDR3. Looked up from germline, CDR1 is SGHAT and CDR2 is FQNNGV. Trimming took 3 bases from V and 6 from J, leaving 22 bases between them. The CDR3 coding sequence is TGTGCCAGCAGCTTGAGGGGAGGACAGGCCCGGGGGGATACGCAGTATTTT. This gives the protein CASSLRGGQARGDTQYF.

As to this clone: A junction end diverges from the germline sequence, so it may reflect a read error. The gene calls are TRBV28 and TRBJ2-7; the match to TRBD2 covers 8 bases. The CDR3 totals 16 residues. Germline loops: CDR1 MDHEN, CDR2 SYDVKM. CDR3 sequence: CASSFSQRGLTYKQYF. CDR3 bases: TGTGCCAGCAGTTTTTCCCAGCGGGGGCTAACCTACAAGCAGTACTTC.

This clone came up a few times. This rearrangement joins TRBV7-9 to TRBJ2-3; 7 bases fit TRBD2. CDR1 and CDR2 from the germline V gene are SEHNR and FQNEAQ (reference sequence). V shed 4 bases and J 0 bases; nucleotides not matched to a gene: 10. The CDR3 covers 17 residues. The CDR3: CASSSTTSVSSTDTQYF. CDR3 DNA: TGTGCCAGCAGCTCCACCACTAGCGTTTCTAGCACAGATACGCAGTATTTT.

The chain couples TRBV5-8 to TRBJ1-6, with 8 nucleotides matching TRBD1. The CDR3 has 15 residues. V gave up 1 base and J gave up 7 bases; unmatched junction bases: 4. The germline V gene has CDR1 SGHTS and CDR2 YDEGEE. The CDR3 spells CASSLFQGANSPLHF. CDR3 DNA sequence: TGTGCCAGCAGCTTGTTCCAGGGGGCGAATTCACCCCTCCACTTT.

This chain connects TRBV11-2 to TRBJ2-2; maybe TRBD1 (6 bases). There are 14 residues in the CDR3. Trimming cost V 5 bases and J 7 bases, with 14 bases left between them. Germline V CDR1 and CDR2: SGHAT, FQNNGV. The CDR3 reads CASSPRGSHGELFF. CDR3 DNA sequence: TGTGCCAGCAGCCCTAGGGGGTCTCACGGGGAGCTGTTTTTT.

This sequence joins TRBV19 and TRBJ1-2; 9 bases line up with TRBD1. Germline lookup yields CDR1 LNHDA and CDR2 SQIVND (reference sequence). The V gene end was trimmed by 4 bases and the J gene end by 4 bases; junction bases not matched to a gene: 10. This CDR3 is built from 16 residues. In DNA, the CDR3 is TGTGCCAGTAGTACCCATCGGGGACAGGGTAGCTATGGCTACACCTTC. It translates to CASSTHRGQGSYGYTF. Variable domain in full (rest from reference TRBV19 and TRBJ1-2): DGGITQSPKYLFRKEGQNVTLSCEQNLNHDAMYWYRQDPGQGLRLIYYSQIVNDFQKGDIAEGYSVSREKKESFPLTVTSAQKNPTAFYLCASSTHRGQGSYGYTFGSGTRLTVV.

The chain recombines TRBV10-1 with TRBJ2-7; unclear D gene. Deletions cut 1 base from V and 7 bases from J, with 14 bases between. Germline CDR1 WNHNN, CDR2 SYGVQD (reference sequence). CDR3 length: 14 amino acids. The CDR3, as DNA: TGCGCCAGCAGTGAGTACGGAAGGAACGGGGAGCAGTACTTC. Translated: CASSEYGRNGEQYF.

The V call is TRBV7-8, the J call TRBJ1-1; D possibly corresponds to TRBD1 (5 bases). Deletions cut 1 base from V and 0 bases from J, with 12 bases between. The CDR3 sequence is 16 residues long. Germline CDR1 reads SGHVS; CDR2 reads FQNEAQ. The CDR3 DNA follows: TGTGCCAGCAGCTTAGGGGGCAGGACCATGAACACTGAAGCTTTCTTT. Amino acid sequence: CASSLGGRTMNTEAFF.

The chain has TRBV4-2 and TRBJ2-2; tentatively, D is TRBD2 (6 bases). CDR3 length: 18 amino acids. The V end was cut by 2 bases, the J end by 5 bases, with 21 bases between. Germline CDR1 reads LGHNA; CDR2 reads YNFKEQ. The CDR3 spells CASSQTASVSERTGELFF. The CDR3 DNA follows: TGTGCCAGCAGCCAAACTGCTAGCGTATCCGAGCGGACCGGGGAGCTGTTTTTT.

This chain connects TRBV6-4 to TRBJ2-2; TRBD1 is a possible D gene (6 bases). In germline, CDR1 is MRHNA, CDR2 SNTAGT. Trimming stripped 5 bases from V and 1 base from J, with 11 bases between. The CDR3 contains 15 residues. CDR3 amino acids: CASSSTGLNTGELFF. The CDR3 DNA reads TGTGCCAGCAGTTCTACAGGGTTGAACACCGGGGAGCTGTTTTTT.

This rearrangement joins TRBV28 to TRBJ2-7, with 9 bases fitting TRBD1. This CDR3 is 15 amino acids long. Germline V gene sequence: CDR1 MDHEN, CDR2 SYDVKM. The junction had 3 bases not matched to a gene; V was cut back by 3 bases and J by 0 bases. In nucleotides, the CDR3 is TGTGCCAGCAGTTTTTGGGACAGGGACTCCTACGAGCAGTACTTC. Translating it yields CASSFWDRDSYEQYF.

This sequence joins TRBV7-9 and TRBJ2-3, with no clear D. Trimming removed 1 base from V and 6 bases from J, with 17 bases in between. The CDR3 runs to 16 residues. Germline CDR1 reads SEHNR; CDR2 reads FQNEAQ (reference sequence). CDR3 sequence: CASSLGLHPPKDTQYF. The CDR3 DNA follows: TGTGCCAGCAGCTTAGGGCTCCACCCTCCCAAGGATACGCAGTATTTT.

The chain couples TRBV11-2 to TRBJ1-2; possible D gene TRBD1, 6 bases. The CDR3 extends over 16 amino acids. Germline CDR1 SGHAT, CDR2 FQNNGV. Between the trimmed V and J ends, which lost 0 bases and 8 bases, there was a span of 19 bases. CDR3 loop: CASSLDRGGLQGGYTF. For the CDR3, the DNA is TGTGCCAGCAGCTTAGATCGTGGGGGGCTACAAGGCGGCTACACCTTC.

CDR3 nucleotide sequence: TGTGCCAGCAGCTTTATTCCGGATACGCAGTATTTT. As protein: CASSFIPDTQYF. The gene calls are TRBV5-6 and TRBJ2-3; D ambiguous. The CDR3 is made up of 12 amino acids. Trimming cost V 2 bases and J 6 bases, with 7 bases left between them. Germline V gives CDR1 SGHDT, CDR2 YYEEEE.

The chain carries TRBV7-8 and TRBJ2-6; D remains ambiguous. Trimming took 4 bases from V and 5 from J, leaving 21 bases between them. The CDR3 runs 18 residues. The V gene's germline CDR1 is SGHVS and CDR2 FQNEAQ. The CDR3: CASSSQPYPQSRANVLTF. CDR3 coding DNA: TGTGCCAGCAGCTCTCAACCTTACCCACAAAGTCGGGCCAACGTCCTGACTTTC.

The CDR3 sequence is CASSPTGFHEQYF. CDR3 sequence (DNA): TGTGCCAGCTCCCCAACAGGATTCCACGAGCAGTACTTC. This chain uses TRBV18 with TRBJ2-7; D is possibly TRBD1 (5 bases). This CDR3 contains 13 residues. The V gene's germline CDR1 is KGHSH and CDR2 LQKENI. V lost 6 bases and J lost 5, with 14 bases in between.

V is TRBV11-2 and J is TRBJ1-2, with 7 bases identical to TRBD1. Looked up from germline, CDR1 is SGHAT and CDR2 is FQNNGV. Unmatched junction bases numbered 9, after V lost 1 base and J lost 7 bases. The CDR3 extends over 15 amino acids. The CDR3 sequence is CASSLGVQGGGGYTF. The DNA of the CDR3 is TGTGCCAGCAGCTTAGGGGTTCAGGGGGGAGGTGGCTACACCTTC.

V and J are TRBV6-5 and TRBJ2-1, with 8 bases that match TRBD1. Germline CDR1 is MNHEY and CDR2 is SVGAGI. This CDR3 region has 14 residues. Trimming took 2 bases from V and 6 from J; bases not matched to a gene: 3. The CDR3 loop is CASSYGQGRNEQFF. In nucleotides, the CDR3 is TGTGCCAGCAGTTACGGACAGGGACGCAATGAGCAGTTCTTC.